These T cell receptor beta chains were read from a single sample in a study of regulatory T cells in long-lasting Graves disease. TCRdb re-derived calls from the multiplex PCR reads in MiXCR, one entry per CDR3 protein. This table has around 460,000 distinct CDR3 sequences, about 20% appearing once. The sample here was peripheral blood mononuclear cells (PBMCs), taken when the disease was refractory, from a patient treated with antithyroid drugs. Receptors originate from a female donor with Graves disease. Each CDR3 is given with its conserved first and last residue. A D gene is named only where the DNA matches it firmly. The size of a clone is reported for some rows only, either as once, few or many, or as a class for expanded clones.

CDR3 DNA | CDR3 protein | D gene | J gene | clone size | V gene
TGTGCCAGCAGCTTAGTTGGACAGGGGGCCTACGAGCAGTACTTC | CASSLVGQGAYEQYF | TRBD1 | TRBJ2-7 | many | TRBV7-8
TGTGCCAGCAGGAAGACAGGGGGTAATACTGAAGCTTTCTTT | CASRKTGGNTEAFF | TRBD1 | TRBJ1-1 | many | TRBV7-8
TGTGCCAGCAGCGTCGGGACGGCCCAGCTTAGTGGGCAGTACTTC | CASSVGTAQLSGQYF | NA | TRBJ2-7 | many | TRBV2
TGTGCCAGCAGTGAACAGGCCCCCGGGGAGCTGTTTTTT | CASSEQAPGELFF | NA | TRBJ2-2 | many | TRBV2
TGTGCCAGCAGCCCCTGGGACAGGAGCTCCTACGAGCAGTACTTC | CASSPWDRSSYEQYF | TRBD1 | TRBJ2-7 | few | TRBV7-6
TGTGCCAGCAGCTCAACTGGAAACACCATATATTTT | CASSSTGNTIYF | NA | TRBJ1-3 | many | TRBV11-2
TGTGCCAGCAGCTTAGATTCCGGTGGTAGACACACTGAAGCTTTCTTT | CASSLDSGGRHTEAFF | NA | TRBJ1-1 | many | TRBV11-2
TGTGCCAGCAGCCCGGGGCGGAACGAGCAGTACTTC | CASSPGRNEQYF | NA | TRBJ2-7 | many | TRBV2
TGTGCCACCAGTGAAGCAGGGTGGGCAGGGAATGAGCAGTTCTTC | CATSEAGWAGNEQFF | NA | TRBJ2-1 | NA | TRBV12-3/TRBV12-4
TGTGCCAGCAGCACTAGCGGGGGGGTATACAATGAGCAGTTCTTC | CASSTSGGVYNEQFF | TRBD2 | TRBJ2-1 | many | TRBV7-2
TGTGCCCTCGAGCGGGGGCGAAAAAACCTGTTTTTT | CALERGRKNLFF | NA | TRBJ1-4 | few | TRBV2
TGTGCCAGCTGCCAGGGTTTAGGGGCTGGAAACACCATATATTTT | CASCQGLGAGNTIYF | NA | TRBJ1-3 | many | TRBV28
TGTGCCAGCAGCTTAGATCCTAGCGGGAGTATCTACGAGCAGTACTTC | CASSLDPSGSIYEQYF | TRBD2 | TRBJ2-7 | few | TRBV11-3
TGTGCCAGCAGCCCCCCTGGACCCGACACAGATACGCAGTATTTT | CASSPPGPDTDTQYF | NA | TRBJ2-3 | NA | TRBV7-8
TGCAGCGTCCGCGAAGCAGGGGCGGAGGAGACCCAGTACTTC | CSVREAGAEETQYF | NA | TRBJ2-5 | many | TRBV29-1
TGTGCCAGCTACCCTGTGACGGGGTTTGGCTACACCTTC | CASYPVTGFGYTF | NA | TRBJ1-2 | many | TRBV28
TGTGCCAGCAGCGTAGGGCTAGCGGGGCCTTACCAAGAGACCCAGTACTTC | CASSVGLAGPYQETQYF | TRBD2 | TRBJ2-5 | NA | TRBV9
TGTGCCAGCAGTTCAGTTTTCACCTACGAGCAGTACTTC | CASSSVFTYEQYF | NA | TRBJ2-7 | many | TRBV28
TGTGCCAGCAGTGAAAAGGTCTGGGGGGGCGAGCAGTACTTC | CASSEKVWGGEQYF | TRBD2 | TRBJ2-7 | few | TRBV25-1
TGTGCCAGCAGCCAAGGAATAGCCAAAAACATTCAGTACTTC | CASSQGIAKNIQYF | NA | TRBJ2-4 | few | TRBV5-4
TGTGCCAGCAGTTACCCAGGGGGGGGAACCGGGGAGCTGTTTTTT | CASSYPGGGTGELFF | NA | TRBJ2-2 | NA | TRBV28
TGTGCCAGCAGTGAAGGGACAGGGGGCGCGGCTAACTATGGCTACACCTTC | CASSEGTGGAANYGYTF | TRBD1 | TRBJ1-2 | many | TRBV6-1
TGTGCCAGTAGTATAGGCCGTACCCCGGGGAACACTGAAGCTTTCTTT | CASSIGRTPGNTEAFF | NA | TRBJ1-1 | few | TRBV19
TGTGCCAGCGAGGAAACTAGCGGGGGCTACGAGCAGTACTTC | CASEETSGGYEQYF | TRBD2 | TRBJ2-7 | few | TRBV6-1
TGTGCCAGCAGCCCCGGCGGACAGGGGGCGAATACGCAGTATTTT | CASSPGGQGANTQYF | TRBD1 | TRBJ2-3 | NA | TRBV7-2
TGTGCCAGCAAGGTTAGCGGGAGTTCAGATACGCAGTATTTT | CASKVSGSSDTQYF | TRBD2 | TRBJ2-3 | few | TRBV2
TGTGCCAGCACCCGGATTAGCGGCTCCTACGAGCAGTACTTC | CASTRISGSYEQYF | NA | TRBJ2-7 | NA | TRBV6-1
TGCAGTGCTAGGGGAGGGGGTAGGGGGCGCAGAAACACTGAAGCTTTCTTT | CSARGGGRGRRNTEAFF | TRBD1 | TRBJ1-1 | many | TRBV20-1
TGTGCCAGCTTCGGAATAGGGTGGGGAGGAGAGCAGTACTTC | CASFGIGWGGEQYF | NA | TRBJ2-7 | many | TRBV6-1
TGTGCCAGCAGTTTAAACAGGGTGGCCGGGGAGCTGTTTTTT | CASSLNRVAGELFF | NA | TRBJ2-2 | few | TRBV12-3/TRBV12-4
TGTGCCAGCAACATTGGACGGCGGGCGGAGACCCAGTACTTC | CASNIGRRAETQYF | NA | TRBJ2-5 | few | TRBV7-2
TGTGCCTCAGGGGCAAGGGGCAATGAGCAGTTCTTC | CASGARGNEQFF | NA | TRBJ2-1 | NA | TRBV6-1
TGCAGCGCGACTAGCGGCGAGCAGTACTTC | CSATSGEQYF | TRBD2 | TRBJ2-7 | NA | TRBV20-1
TGTGCCAGTAGGGGCCAGACCCCAGGCTACACCTTC | CASRGQTPGYTF | NA | TRBJ1-2 | few | TRBV19
TGTGCCAGCAGTTCCCTCGGACTGGGAACAGATACGCAGTATTTT | CASSSLGLGTDTQYF | NA | TRBJ2-3 | NA | TRBV28